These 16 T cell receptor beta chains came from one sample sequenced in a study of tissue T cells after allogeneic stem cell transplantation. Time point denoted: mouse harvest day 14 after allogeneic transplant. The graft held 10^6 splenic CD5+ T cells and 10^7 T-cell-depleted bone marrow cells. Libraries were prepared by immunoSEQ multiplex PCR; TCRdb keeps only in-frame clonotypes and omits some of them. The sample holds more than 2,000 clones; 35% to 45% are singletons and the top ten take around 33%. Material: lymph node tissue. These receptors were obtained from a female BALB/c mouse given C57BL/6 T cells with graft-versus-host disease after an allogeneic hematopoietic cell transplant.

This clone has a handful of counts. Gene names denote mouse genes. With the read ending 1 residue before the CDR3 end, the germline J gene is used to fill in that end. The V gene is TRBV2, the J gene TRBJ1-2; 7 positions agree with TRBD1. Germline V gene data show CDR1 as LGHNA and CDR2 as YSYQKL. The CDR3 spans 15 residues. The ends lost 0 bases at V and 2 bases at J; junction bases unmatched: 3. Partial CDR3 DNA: TGTGCCAGCAGCCAAGAAAGGGGGCTGAACTCCGACTACACC. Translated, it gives CASSQERGLNSDYT. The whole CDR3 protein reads CASSQERGLNSDYTF.

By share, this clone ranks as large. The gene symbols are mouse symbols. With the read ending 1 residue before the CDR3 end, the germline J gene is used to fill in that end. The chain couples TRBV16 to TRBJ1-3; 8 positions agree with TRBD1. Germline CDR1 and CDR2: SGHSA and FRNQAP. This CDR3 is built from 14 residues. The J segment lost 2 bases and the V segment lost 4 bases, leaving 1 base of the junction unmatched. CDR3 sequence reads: CASSSQGAGNTLYF. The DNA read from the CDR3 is TGTGCAAGCAGCTCACAGGGGGCTGGAAATACGCTCTAT.

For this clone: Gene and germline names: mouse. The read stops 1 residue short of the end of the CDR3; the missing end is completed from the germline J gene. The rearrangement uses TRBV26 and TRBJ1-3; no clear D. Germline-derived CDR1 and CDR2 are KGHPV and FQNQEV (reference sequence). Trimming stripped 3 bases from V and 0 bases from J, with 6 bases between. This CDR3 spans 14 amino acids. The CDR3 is CASSLQDSGNTLYF. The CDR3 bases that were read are TGTGCCAGCAGTCTCCAAGATTCTGGAAATACGCTCTAT.

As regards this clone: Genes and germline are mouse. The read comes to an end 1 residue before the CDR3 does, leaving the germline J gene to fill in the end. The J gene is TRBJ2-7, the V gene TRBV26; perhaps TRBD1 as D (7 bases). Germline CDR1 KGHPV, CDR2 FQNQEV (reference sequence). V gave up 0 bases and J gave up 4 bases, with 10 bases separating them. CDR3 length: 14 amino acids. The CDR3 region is CASSLSGGPYEQYF. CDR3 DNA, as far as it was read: TGTGCCAGCAGTCTGTCAGGGGGCCCATATGAACAGTAC.

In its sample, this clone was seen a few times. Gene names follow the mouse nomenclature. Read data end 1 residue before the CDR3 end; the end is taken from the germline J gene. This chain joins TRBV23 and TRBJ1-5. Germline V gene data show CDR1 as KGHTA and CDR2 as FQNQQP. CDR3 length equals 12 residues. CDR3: CSSSQSGGPPLF. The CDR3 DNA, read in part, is TGCTCCAGCAGTCAATCGGGGGGGCCTCCGCTT.

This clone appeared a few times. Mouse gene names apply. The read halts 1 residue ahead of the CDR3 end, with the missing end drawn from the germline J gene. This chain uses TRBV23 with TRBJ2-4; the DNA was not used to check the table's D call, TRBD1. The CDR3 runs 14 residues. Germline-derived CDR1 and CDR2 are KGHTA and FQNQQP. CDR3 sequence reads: CSSSQDRGHGTLYF. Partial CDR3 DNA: TGCTCCAGCAGTCAAGACAGGGGGCATGGCACCTTGTAC.

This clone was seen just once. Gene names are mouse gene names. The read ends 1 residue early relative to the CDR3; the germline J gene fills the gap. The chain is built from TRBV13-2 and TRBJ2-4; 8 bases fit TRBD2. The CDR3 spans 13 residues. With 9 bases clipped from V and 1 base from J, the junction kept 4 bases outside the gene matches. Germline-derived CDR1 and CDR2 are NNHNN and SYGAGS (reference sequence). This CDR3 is CATLLGGQNTLYF. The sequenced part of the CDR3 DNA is TGTGCCACCCTACTGGGGGGTCAAAACACCTTGTAC.

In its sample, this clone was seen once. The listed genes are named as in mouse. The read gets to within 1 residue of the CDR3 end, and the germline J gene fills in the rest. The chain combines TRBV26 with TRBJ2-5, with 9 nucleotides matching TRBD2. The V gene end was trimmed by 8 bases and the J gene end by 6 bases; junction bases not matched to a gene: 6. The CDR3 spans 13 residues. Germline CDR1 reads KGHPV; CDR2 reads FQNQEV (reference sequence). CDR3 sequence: CASLLGGLDTQYF. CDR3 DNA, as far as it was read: TGTGCCAGCCTACTGGGGGGATTGGACACCCAGTAC.

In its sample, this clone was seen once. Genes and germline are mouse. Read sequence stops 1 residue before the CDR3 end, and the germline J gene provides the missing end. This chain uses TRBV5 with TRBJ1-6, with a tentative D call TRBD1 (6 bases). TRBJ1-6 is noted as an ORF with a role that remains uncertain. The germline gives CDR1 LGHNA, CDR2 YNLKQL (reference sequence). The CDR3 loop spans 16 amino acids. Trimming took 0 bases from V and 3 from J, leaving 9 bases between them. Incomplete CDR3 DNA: TGTGCCAGCAGCCAAGATCCAGGGGACTATAATTCGCCCCTCTAC. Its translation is CASSQDPGDYNSPLY. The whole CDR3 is CASSQDPGDYNSPLYF.

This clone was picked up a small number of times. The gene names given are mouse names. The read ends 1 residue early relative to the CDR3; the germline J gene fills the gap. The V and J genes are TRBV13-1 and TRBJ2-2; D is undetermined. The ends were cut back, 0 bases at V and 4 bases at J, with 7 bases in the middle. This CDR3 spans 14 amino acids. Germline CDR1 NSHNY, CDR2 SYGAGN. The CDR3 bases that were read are TGTGCCAGCAGTGATGGGGATGGCACCGGGCAGCTCTAC. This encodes CASSDGDGTGQLY. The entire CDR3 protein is CASSDGDGTGQLYF.

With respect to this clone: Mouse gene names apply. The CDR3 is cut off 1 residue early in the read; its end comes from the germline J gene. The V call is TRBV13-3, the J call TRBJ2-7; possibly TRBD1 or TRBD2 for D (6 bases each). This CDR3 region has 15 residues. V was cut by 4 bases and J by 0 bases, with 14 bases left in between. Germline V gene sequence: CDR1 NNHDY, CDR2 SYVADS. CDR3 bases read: TGTGCCAGCAGTTCAGGGGTGGGGGACTCCTATGAACAGTAC. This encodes CASSSGVGDSYEQY. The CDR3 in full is CASSSGVGDSYEQYF.

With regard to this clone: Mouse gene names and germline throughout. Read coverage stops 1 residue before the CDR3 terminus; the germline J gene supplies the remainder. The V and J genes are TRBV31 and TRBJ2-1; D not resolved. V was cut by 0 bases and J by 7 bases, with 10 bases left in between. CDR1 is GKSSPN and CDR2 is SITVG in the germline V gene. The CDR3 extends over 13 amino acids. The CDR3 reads CAWSLADLAEQFF. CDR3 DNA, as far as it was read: TGTGCCTGGAGTCTAGCAGATCTGGCTGAGCAGTTC.

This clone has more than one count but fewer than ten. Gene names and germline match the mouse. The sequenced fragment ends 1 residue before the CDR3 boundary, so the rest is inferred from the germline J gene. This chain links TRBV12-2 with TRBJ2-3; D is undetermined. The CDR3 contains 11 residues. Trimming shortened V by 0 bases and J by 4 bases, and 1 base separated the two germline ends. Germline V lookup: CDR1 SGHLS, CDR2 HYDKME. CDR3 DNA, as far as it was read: TGTGCCAGCTCTCTCACAGAAACGCTGTAT. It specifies CASSLTETLY. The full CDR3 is CASSLTETLYF.

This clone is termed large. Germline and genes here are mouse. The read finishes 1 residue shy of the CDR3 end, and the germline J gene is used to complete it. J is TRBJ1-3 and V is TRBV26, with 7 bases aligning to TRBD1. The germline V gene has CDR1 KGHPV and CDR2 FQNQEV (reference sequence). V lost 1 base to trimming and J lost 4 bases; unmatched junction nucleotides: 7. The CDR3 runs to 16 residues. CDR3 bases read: TGTGCCAGCAGTCTGTGGCAGGGGGTAGGAGGAAATACGCTCTAT. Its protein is CASSLWQGVGGNTLY. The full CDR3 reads CASSLWQGVGGNTLYF.

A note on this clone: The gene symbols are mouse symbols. CDR3 DNA, as far as it was read: TGTGCCAGCAGTCTGGGGACACAAAACACAGAAGTCTTC. Protein: CASSLGTQNTEVF. The whole CDR3 protein is CASSLGTQNTEVFF. The rearrangement links TRBV26 to TRBJ1-1; the D gene is possibly TRBD1 (6 bases). The read finishes 1 residue shy of the CDR3 end, and the germline J gene is used to complete it. The CDR3 spans 14 residues. In germline, CDR1 is KGHPV, CDR2 FQNQEV (reference sequence). Deletions cut 2 bases from V and 1 base from J, with 8 bases between.

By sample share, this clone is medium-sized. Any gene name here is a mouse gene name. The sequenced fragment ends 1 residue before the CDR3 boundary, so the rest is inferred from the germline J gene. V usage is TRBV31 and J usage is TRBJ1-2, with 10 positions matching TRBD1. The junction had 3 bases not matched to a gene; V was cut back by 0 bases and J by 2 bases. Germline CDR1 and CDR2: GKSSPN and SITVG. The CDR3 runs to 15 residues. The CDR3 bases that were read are TGTGCCTGGAGTCTAGGGGGACAGGGGAACTCCGACTACACC. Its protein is CAWSLGGQGNSDYT. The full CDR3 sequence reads CAWSLGGQGNSDYTF. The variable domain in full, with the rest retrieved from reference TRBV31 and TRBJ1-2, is AQTIHQWPVAEIKAVGSPLSLGCTIKGKSSPNLYWYWQATGGTLQQLFYSITVGQVESVVQLNLSASRPKDDQFILSTEKLLLSHSGFYLCAWSLGGQGNSDYTFGSGTRLLVI.